What follows are 13 T cell receptor beta chains derived from one specimen sequenced in a study of control samples from healthy donors and cancer patients. The data were produced by immunoSEQ multiplex PCR, yet TCRdb's version contains in-frame clones alone and is incomplete. Here the sample spans approximately 52,000 clones, around 90% being singletons. Material: PBMCs. These TCRs come from a man between 60 and 70 years old with head and neck cancer.

The chain has TRBV7-3 and TRBJ1-2, with D possibly TRBD1 on 5 matching bases. This CDR3 contains 13 residues. V lost 2 bases to trimming and J lost 4 bases, with 8 bases between them. Germline CDR1 is SGHTA and CDR2 is FQGTGA. CDR3 nucleotide sequence: TGTGCCAGCAGCTTAGGCCAGGGCTATGGCTACACCTTC. It specifies CASSLGQGYGYTF.

Written as DNA, the CDR3 is TGTGCCAGCAGCTTGTTCGCCGGGGAGCTGTTTTTT. It codes for CASSLFAGELFF. The chain couples TRBV5-5 to TRBJ2-2; D ambiguous. Trimming removed 1 base from V and 6 bases from J, with 4 bases in between. Germline V gene lookup returns CDR1 SGHKS and CDR2 YYEKEE (reference sequence). The CDR3 spans 12 residues.

The gene calls are TRBV7-6 and TRBJ2-5; 9 nucleotides line up with TRBD1. The germline V gene has CDR1 SGHVS and CDR2 FNYEAQ. J was trimmed by 7 bases and V by 6 bases; bases with no gene match: 15. CDR3 length: 16 amino acids. CDR3 region: CASRSPGQGDGGTQYF. The CDR3 DNA sequence: TGTGCCAGCAGATCCCCGGGACAGGGCGACGGGGGGACCCAGTACTTC.

The rearrangement joins TRBV30 to TRBJ2-7; the D is unclear. The CDR3 sequence is 14 residues long. Per germline, CDR1 GTSNPN and CDR2 SVGIG (reference sequence). Trimming stripped 2 bases from V and 8 bases from J, with 19 bases between. The CDR3 loop is CAWSRRRVGLQQYF. Written as DNA, the CDR3 is TGTGCCTGGAGTCGGCGAAGAGTGGGTCTACAGCAGTACTTC.

V usage is TRBV19 and J usage is TRBJ2-2, with 9 nucleotides matching TRBD2. The CDR3 runs to 15 residues. The trim removed 6 bases at V and 4 bases at J, leaving 6 bases unmatched. From germline, CDR1 is LNHDA and CDR2 SQIVND (reference sequence). This CDR3 is CASSQLAGSTGELFF. CDR3 coding DNA: TGTGCCAGTAGCCAACTAGCGGGCAGCACCGGGGAGCTGTTTTTT. The full variable domain, rest sourced from reference TRBV19 and TRBJ2-2, is DGGITQSPKYLFRKEGQNVTLSCEQNLNHDAMYWYRQDPGQGLRLIYYSQIVNDFQKGDIAEGYSVSREKKESFPLTVTSAQKNPTAFYLCASSQLAGSTGELFFGEGSRLTVL.

The chain uses TRBV5-1 and TRBJ2-3; TRBD1 aligns across 11 bases. The CDR3 runs 17 residues. CDR1 is SGHRS, CDR2 YFSETQ, per germline. J was trimmed by 4 bases and V by 3 bases; bases with no gene match: 10. The CDR3 loop is CASSYGQGAFQADTQYF. CDR3 sequence (DNA): TGCGCCAGCAGCTATGGACAGGGGGCTTTTCAGGCAGATACGCAGTATTTT.

This clone has only a few counts. The chain recombines TRBV5-6 with TRBJ2-7; 9 bases are a match to TRBD1. The ends lost 5 bases at V and 3 bases at J; junction bases unmatched: 6. The CDR3 has 14 residues. CDR1 is SGHDT and CDR2 is YYEEEE in the germline V gene. The CDR3 nucleotides read TGTGCCAGCAGTTGGACAGGGGAGATCTACGAGCAGTACTTC. It encodes CASSWTGEIYEQYF.

V is TRBV6-5 and J is TRBJ2-3; no definite D call. The germline V gene encodes CDR1 MNHEY and CDR2 SVGAGI. The CDR3 is 15 amino acids. Trimming removed 7 bases from V and 0 bases from J, with 14 bases in between. The CDR3 here is CASTQTYTSTDTQYF. DNA of the CDR3: TGTGCCAGCACCCAAACTTACACTAGCACAGATACGCAGTATTTT.

The chain is built from TRBV4-1 and TRBJ2-1; TRBD1 matches at 9 bases. Trimming removed 0 bases from V and 7 bases from J; junction bases left unmatched: 7. Per the germline V gene, CDR1 is MGHRA and CDR2 is YSYEKL. The CDR3 runs 16 residues. The CDR3: CASSQDPGQGFNEQFF. The DNA of the CDR3 is TGCGCCAGCAGCCAAGATCCGGGACAGGGATTTAATGAGCAGTTCTTC.

This chain uses TRBV28 with TRBJ2-7, with a tentative D call TRBD2 (6 bases). V lost 7 bases and J lost 7, with 14 bases in between. Germline V gene sequence: CDR1 MDHEN, CDR2 SYDVKM. The CDR3 consists of 12 residues. CDR3: CASTVGGLEQYF. CDR3 nucleotide sequence: TGTGCCAGCACCGTAGGAGGGTTAGAGCAGTACTTC.

V is TRBV7-6 and J is TRBJ1-4; 9 bases agree with TRBD1. The CDR3 spans 14 residues. Germline assignment: CDR1 SGHVS and CDR2 FNYEAQ. The V and J ends lost 6 bases and 10 bases, in that order; junction bases with no gene match: 9. The CDR3 DNA reads as TGTGCCAGCAGTTCCGGGACAGGGAAGGGAAAACTGTTTTTT. This sequence encodes CASSSGTGKGKLFF.

The chain joins TRBV7-2 to TRBJ1-2; D is unclear. Germline V lookup: CDR1 SGHTA, CDR2 FQGNSA. The CDR3 extends over 15 amino acids. Trimming took 5 bases from V and 5 from J, leaving 18 bases between them. This CDR3 is CASSPGSTDGYGYTF. The CDR3 DNA reads TGTGCCAGCAGCCCCGGGAGCACGGACGGGTATGGCTACACCTTC.

The chain recombines TRBV7-2 with TRBJ1-2; D might be TRBD1 (5 bases). Trimming cost V 5 bases and J 3 bases, with 16 bases left between them. This CDR3 has 15 amino acids. CDR1 and CDR2 (germline): SGHTA, FQGNSA. The CDR3: CASSAPGQPYYGYTF. DNA of the CDR3: TGTGCCAGCAGCGCCCCAGGGCAGCCCTACTATGGCTACACCTTC.